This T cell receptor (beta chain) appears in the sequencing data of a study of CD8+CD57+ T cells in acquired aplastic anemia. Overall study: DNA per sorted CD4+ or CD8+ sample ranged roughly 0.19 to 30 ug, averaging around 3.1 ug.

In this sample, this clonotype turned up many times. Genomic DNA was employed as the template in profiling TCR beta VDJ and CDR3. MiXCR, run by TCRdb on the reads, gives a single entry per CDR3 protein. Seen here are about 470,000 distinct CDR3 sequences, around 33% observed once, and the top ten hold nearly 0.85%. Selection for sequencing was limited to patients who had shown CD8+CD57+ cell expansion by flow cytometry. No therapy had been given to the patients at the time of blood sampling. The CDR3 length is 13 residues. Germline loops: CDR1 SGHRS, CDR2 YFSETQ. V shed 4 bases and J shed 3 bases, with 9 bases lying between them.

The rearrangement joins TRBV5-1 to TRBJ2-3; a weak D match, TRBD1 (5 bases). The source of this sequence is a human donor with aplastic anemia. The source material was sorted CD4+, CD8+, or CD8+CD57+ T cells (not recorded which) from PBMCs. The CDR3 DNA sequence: TGCGCCAGCAGCCGGACACCGACAGATACGCAGTATTTT. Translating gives CASSRTPTDTQYF. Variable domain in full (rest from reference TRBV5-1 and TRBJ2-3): KAGVTQTPRYLIKTRGQQVTLSCSPISGHRSVSWYQQTPGQGLQFLFEYFSETQRNKGNFPGRFSGRQFSNSRSEMNVSTLELGDSALYLCASSRTPTDTQYFGPGTRLTVL.